This TCR beta chain was sequenced in a study of CD8+ T cells in alopecia areata (dated by TCRdb to the late 2010s). The study in broad terms: The treated patients, all with moderate-to-severe alopecia areata, were enrolled in an open-label pilot trial of oral tofacitinib given at 5 to 10 mg twice daily. The RNA source kit depended on sample type: the PAXgene miRNA kit for fixed scalp, the miRNeasy kit for PBMCs, and the RNeasy kit for mouse skin. In humans, TCRbeta sequencing was performed on scalp tissue and on sorted CD4+ and CD8+ peripheral blood T cells from healthy controls and from patients with patchy or totalis/universalis alopecia areata. Tofacitinib-treated patients had biopsies at baseline and at 4 and 24 weeks of treatment, with a later scalp biopsy in several patients. TCRbeta CDR3 regions were amplified by immunoSEQ multiplex PCR using 35 Vbeta forward and 13 Jbeta reverse primers. To study T cell clonal expansion in alopecia areata, the researchers applied high-throughput TCRbeta sequencing to both the C3H/HeJ mouse model and human patients. The SALT score, which quantifies the percentage of affected scalp surface area, was used to measure disease severity in treated patients. Scalp clonality was compared among normal scalp (n=4), patchy alopecia areata scalp (n=8), and alopecia totalis/universalis scalp (n=8). Patients received tofacitinib for 6 to 18 months and were then followed off drug for 6 months to check for delayed response and recurrence. Results and caveats for the whole study, not just this receptor: Unlike mouse skin, which is dominated by gammadelta T cells, normal human skin has resident alphabeta T cells that are also sequenced, and this complicates analysis of the scalp TCR repertoire. Shared TCR sequences between patients were less evident than in mice, which may be partly attributable to HLA diversity in the patient population. Many expanded lesional clones were found to persist in scalp and blood during tofacitinib treatment, and relapse after treatment cessation may be partly explained by this persistence. Compared with normal scalp, lesional scalp, particularly in alopecia totalis/universalis, had higher clonality and more expanded CD8+ clones, which suggests antigenic drive. Because the treated cohort was small and had only one nonresponder, larger studies are needed to examine links between baseline CD8+ expansion and response. With tofacitinib, both scalp clonality and the number of expanded CD8+ clones among the top 100 scalp clones went down significantly.

According to the study, the label for this sample's treatment or condition signals: oral pan-JAK inhibitor, 5-10 mg twice daily. Lesional scalp punch biopsies and peripheral blood were obtained from alopecia areata patients. PBMCs were isolated by density centrifugation and stained for CD3, CD4 and CD8, after which CD4+ and CD8+ T cells were sorted on a FACSAria. For this clone: There is no known antigen for this receptor. Base quality data are lacking; no much larger clone is found one base away.

Looking up the germline V gene (reference sequence) yields CDR1 MNHNY and CDR2 SVGAGI. The junction shows trimming of 3 bases on V and 0 bases on J, plus 8 bases between the germline ends. CDR3 length: 14 amino acids, cysteine to phenylalanine. The entry retains the CDR3 DNA only, 42 bases that are in frame from base 1. The protocol used for the library was the immunoSEQ multiplex PCR assay. For TCR sequencing, RNA was extracted from every sample and reverse transcribed into cDNA to serve as template. First-strand cDNA was synthesized with SuperScript III using a 2:1 mix of oligo-dT and random hexamers. Amplification bias was assessed with a synthetic immune receptor repertoire, and residual bias was removed computationally. Processing in the source paper ran as follows. Raw reads were preprocessed for error removal, and CDR3 was defined according to IMGT conventions as running from the conserved cysteine to phenylalanine. To get clonality, Shannon entropy was normalized by log2 of the number of productive unique TCRs and the result was subtracted from 1. CD4 or CD8 identity of scalp clones was inferred by cross-referencing scalp TCRbeta sequences with sorted blood CD4 and CD8 repertoires. TCRdb retrieved this table from immuneACCESS and kept in-frame rearrangements only. Not all clones are present; in checked studies, unresolved V genes account for under half, and no reason is known for the remainder. The V and J calls and clone size are taken from that table; D and trimming were inferred from the DNA. The sample records about 64,000 clones, approximately 44% of which are singletons. Roughly 21% of the sample lies in the top ten.

This specimen was CD8+ T cells sorted from blood, taken around week 37, from a patient treated with tofacitinib. The chain is encoded by TRBV6-6 joined to TRBJ2-5; too little of a D gene remains to name it. The receptor's source is a human donor with alopecia areata. The bases read TGTGCCAGCAGTTATACAGCGTACCAAGAGACCCAGTACTTC. Translated, this gives CASSYTAYQETQYF.